This record concerns one T cell receptor (beta chain) sequence. The V gene lost 1 base and the J gene lost 5 bases, with 13 bases spanning the gap. CDR3 length: 14 amino acids. Germline CDR1 is SGHDT and CDR2 is YYEEEE. These data belong to a study of blood T cell repertoires in COVID-19. Study-level information: There were acute and convalescent COVID-19 samples, and they came from the United States, Italy and Spain.

Authors' methods: By means of reference gene primer amplification, nucleated cell counts were estimated. Generated by immunoSEQ multiplex PCR, the TCRdb table keeps only in-frame clones and is missing some. The V and J calls and clone size are taken from that table; D and trimming were inferred from the DNA. The sample has 250,000 to 350,000 clones; approximately 90% are singletons. The V gene is TRBV5-6, the J gene TRBJ2-7; D possibly corresponds to TRBD2 (6 bases). What was sequenced was peripheral blood. The clonotype comes from a woman in her 30s with COVID-19, enrolled during active disease. The CDR3: CASSLSGRRHEQYF. The CDR3 nucleotides read TGTGCCAGCAGCTTGAGTGGGAGGCGCCACGAGCAGTACTTC.